This note documents a single T cell receptor beta chain sequence. CDR1 and CDR2 (germline): LNHDA, SQIVND (reference sequence). The CDR3 covers 14 residues. Trimming removed 4 bases at V and 7 bases at J, with 17 bases between. The data derive from a study of blood T cell repertoires in COVID-19. Study in general: Some COVID-19 samples were acute and others convalescent; all came from the United States, Italy and Spain. The cDNA or gDNA used as material had been derived from T cells, B-cell-depleted T cells, or PBMCs.

Authors' data handling: Estimates of nucleated cell counts were drawn from the amplification of reference gene primers. Using immunoSEQ multiplex PCR, the repertoire was profiled, and TCRdb retains in-frame clones only, with some absent. The D gene and trimming were derived from the DNA, and the V and J assignments and clone size from that table. The sample carries fewer than 70,000 clones, 88% recorded once. Input material: peripheral blood. The receptor was derived from a human donor in a cohort sampled during active COVID-19. This chain connects TRBV19 to TRBJ2-7; a possible D gene is TRBD1 (6 bases). The CDR3 DNA reads TGTGCCAGTAGTAGAGGGGACACCGGAGGAGAGCAGTACTTC. Translating gives CASSRGDTGGEQYF.